This T cell receptor (beta chain) is from a study of T cells in Graves' hyperthyroidism and ophthalmopathy. Study findings and constraints: Among thyroid clonotypes expanded above 0.001, most also appeared in blood.

Subjects with ophthalmopathy showed a Clinical Activity Score no lower than 3, a NOSPECS grade no lower than 4, and a duration shorter than 3 months. Clinical symptoms, serum thyroxine, TRAb, thyroid ultrasound and orbital computed tomography informed diagnoses. Fresh 10 ml peripheral blood yielded PBMCs. As regards this clonotype: The antigen remains undetermined.

The CDR3 totals 14 residues. V lost 6 bases to trimming and J lost 2 bases; unmatched junction nucleotides: 7. Looked up from germline, CDR1 is SGHAT and CDR2 is FQNNGV. RNA transcripts provided the source from which TCR beta CDR3 regions were amplified. The primer set for the first-round RT-PCR of the TCR CDR3 was HTBI. Via MiXCR, TCRdb re-called the multiplex PCR reads, giving one row per CDR3 protein. The sample holds fewer than 500,000 distinct CDR3 sequences; more than 12% are singletons and the top ten take around 20%. This rearrangement joins TRBV11-2 to TRBJ2-7; 7 bases are a match to TRBD1. The sequenced sample was blood. The TCR sequence derives from a woman aged 25 to 39 with Graves' ophthalmopathy. The CDR3 region is CASRSTGFTYEQYF. CDR3 bases: TGTGCCAGCAGATCGACAGGGTTTACCTACGAGCAGTACTTC.